Following are 4 T cell receptor beta chains from one sample sequenced in a study of shared clonotypes between healthy human individuals. Libraries were prepared by immunoSEQ multiplex PCR; TCRdb keeps only in-frame clonotypes and omits some of them. The sample includes roughly 2.2 million clones, 80% to 95% seen only once; the top ten take 0.37%. The sequenced material came from naive CD4+ T cells from PBMCs. Subset specified: CD45RA+ positively selected. The receptor set was obtained from a man younger than 30 in good health. Some clones in this sample may be carry-over from other donors' samples.

The rearrangement joins TRBV29-1 to TRBJ1-1, with 10 bases aligning to TRBD1. J lost 6 bases, V lost 6 bases, and 4 bases had no gene match. This CDR3 is 12 amino acids long. Germline CDR1 is SQVTM and CDR2 is ANQGSEA. Here the CDR3 reads CSVTGGASEAFF. CDR3 nucleotide sequence: TGCAGCGTGACAGGGGGCGCCTCTGAAGCTTTCTTT.

This clone was counted only a few times. The chain carries TRBV5-3 and TRBJ1-5; D ambiguous. TRBV5-3 is labeled an ORF, and its function is uncertain. Trimming took off 2 bases at V and 2 bases at J, with 8 bases between the two ends. The CDR3 runs 14 residues. The CDR3 protein is CARSFSIGNQPQHF. The DNA for the CDR3 is TGTGCCAGAAGCTTTTCTATCGGCAATCAGCCCCAGCATTTT.

The chain has TRBV30 and TRBJ2-5; D is perhaps TRBD2 (6 bases). CDR1 is GTSNPN and CDR2 is SVGIG in the germline V gene (reference sequence). The CDR3 runs to 14 residues. The V end was cut by 5 bases, the J end by 2 bases, with 15 bases between. The CDR3 reads CAWADPGLQETQYF. CDR3 coding DNA: TGTGCCTGGGCGGACCCGGGACTGCAAGAGACCCAGTACTTC.

The rearrangement uses TRBV5-1 and TRBJ2-7; 7 bases are a match to TRBD2. The CDR3 loop spans 14 amino acids. With 1 base clipped from V and 3 bases from J, the junction kept 4 bases outside the gene matches. Germline CDR1 SGHRS, CDR2 YFSETQ. In DNA, the CDR3 is TGCGCCAGCAGCTTGAGGGACTACTTCTACGAGCAGTACTTC. It translates to CASSLRDYFYEQYF.